The next 23 T cell receptor beta chains were all read from a single sample in a study of shared clonotypes between healthy human individuals. Some clones are missing from TCRdb's copy, which holds only in-frame ones; the method was immunoSEQ multiplex PCR. The sample yields approximately 1,000,000 clones, approximately 77% seen once. Sequencing used memory CD4+ T cells from PBMCs. Subset given: CD45RA-negative fraction. The receptors derive from a man between 18 and 35 years old in good health. Some clones in this sample may be carry-over from other donors' samples.

This clone was recorded only once. This chain uses TRBV6-5 with TRBJ1-2; 8 nucleotides line up with TRBD1. The CDR3 is 15 residues long. The germline V gene encodes CDR1 MNHEY and CDR2 SVGAGI. Unmatched junction bases numbered 7, after V lost 6 bases and J lost 1 base. Here the CDR3 reads CASRRRGQGNYGYTF. The CDR3 DNA is TGTGCCAGCAGACGCCGCGGACAGGGTAACTATGGCTACACCTTC.

The V and J genes are TRBV5-1 and TRBJ2-2, with D possibly TRBD1 on 5 matching bases. There are 15 residues in the CDR3. Germline V gives CDR1 SGHRS, CDR2 YFSETQ. V was cut by 2 bases and J by 5 bases, with 13 bases left in between. The CDR3 coding sequence is TGCGCCAGCAGCTTTCTAGGGGATGGGACCGGGGAGCTGTTTTTT. Protein sequence: CASSFLGDGTGELFF.

The rearrangement joins TRBV28 to TRBJ2-3; 13 bases line up with TRBD2. This CDR3 contains 17 residues. Per the germline V gene, CDR1 is MDHEN and CDR2 is SYDVKM. Unmatched junction bases numbered 8, after V lost 2 bases and J lost 6 bases. Written as DNA, the CDR3 is TGTGCCAGCAGTTTAGGGACTAGCGGGATGTCAGTGGATACGCAGTATTTT. Its translation is CASSLGTSGMSVDTQYF.

The chain uses TRBV20-1 and TRBJ2-3; no firm D call. Per the germline V gene, CDR1 is DFQATT and CDR2 is SNEGSKA (reference sequence). Trimming cost V 1 base and J 8 bases, with 7 bases left between them. CDR3 length: 11 amino acids. The CDR3 bases are TGCAGTGCTAGAGCCTCAATTACGCAGTATTTT. Protein sequence: CSARASITQYF.

The genes are TRBV5-6 and TRBJ1-1; D gene ambiguous. The ends were cut back, 4 bases at V and 3 bases at J, with 10 bases in the middle. This CDR3 has 13 residues. Per germline, CDR1 SGHDT and CDR2 YYEEEE. CDR3 bases: TGTGCCAGCAGCCTGTCGGCGTACACTGAAGCTTTCTTT. Amino acids: CASSLSAYTEAFF.

The chain links TRBV25-1 to TRBJ1-5; D gene uncertain. Germline CDR1 reads MGHDK; CDR2 reads SYGVNS. Trimming took 4 bases from V and 4 from J, leaving 11 bases between them. The CDR3 extends over 14 amino acids. The CDR3 nucleotides read TGTGCCAGCAGTGGGGCCTTTTTTAATCAGCCCCAGCATTTT. It specifies CASSGAFFNQPQHF.

V gene TRBV2 combines with J gene TRBJ2-1; TRBD2 agrees at 11 bases. CDR3 length: 17 amino acids. Germline V lookup: CDR1 SNHLY, CDR2 FYNNEI. V trimming: 8 bases; J trimming: 3 bases; junction bases outside the gene matches: 12. The CDR3 nucleotides are TGTGCCAGCTGGACCGGGACTAGCGGCTCGAACTACAATGAGCAGTTCTTC. This translates into CASWTGTSGSNYNEQFF.

The V and J genes are TRBV7-2 and TRBJ1-1; 8 positions match TRBD1. Germline CDR1 SGHTA, CDR2 FQGNSA. J lost 11 bases, V lost 6 bases, and 20 bases had no gene match. CDR3 length: 16 residues. CDR3 nucleotides: TGTGCCAGCAGGAAAGACTTACGGACAGGGCGCAACGTGGCTTTCTTT. Translation gives CASRKDLRTGRNVAFF.

V is TRBV7-9 and J is TRBJ2-1; D unresolved. The CDR3 covers 13 residues. V was clipped by 5 bases and J by 8 bases, with 13 bases between them. Germline V gives CDR1 SEHNR, CDR2 FQNEAQ (reference sequence). The CDR3 is CASSLNTVDEQFF. DNA of the CDR3: TGTGCCAGCAGCCTGAATACGGTAGATGAGCAGTTCTTC.

The chain recombines TRBV5-1 with TRBJ2-5; a possible D gene is TRBD2 (6 bases). The germline V gene encodes CDR1 SGHRS and CDR2 YFSETQ. This CDR3 has 15 amino acids. V lost 1 base and J 5 bases, leaving 15 bases between the germline ends. The CDR3 is CASSLRGGTWETQYF. The DNA of the CDR3 is TGCGCCAGCAGCTTGAGGGGCGGGACCTGGGAGACCCAGTACTTC.

This clone was seen at least ten times. The chain is built from TRBV5-1 and TRBJ1-1; TRBD1 might be the D (5 bases). The CDR3 totals 14 residues. V dropped 5 bases and J dropped 4 bases, with 15 bases sitting between them. Germline values: CDR1 SGHRS, CDR2 YFSETQ. CDR3 sequence reads: CASREGQPGTEAFF. CDR3 nucleotides: TGCGCCAGCAGAGAGGGGCAGCCAGGCACTGAAGCTTTCTTT.

The V call is TRBV4-3, the J call TRBJ2-7, with 10 bases aligning to TRBD1. CDR3 size: 14 residues. V lost 4 bases and J lost 6; bases outside the gene matches: 6. In germline, CDR1 is LGHNA, CDR2 YSLEER. CDR3: CASSPGTGEGEQYF. The CDR3, as DNA: TGCGCCAGCAGCCCAGGGACAGGGGAAGGCGAGCAGTACTTC.

This chain connects TRBV5-6 to TRBJ1-2; tentative D call: TRBD1 (6 bases). Germline values: CDR1 SGHDT, CDR2 YYEEEE. The CDR3 has 14 amino acids. Trimming shortened V by 5 bases and J by 5 bases, and 16 bases separated the two germline ends. The CDR3 DNA reads TGTGCCAGCAGTTCCGGACAGAACTTATATGGCTACACCTTC. Translating it yields CASSSGQNLYGYTF. The whole variable domain, filled in from reference TRBV5-6 and TRBJ1-2, reads DAGVTQSPTHLIKTRGQQVTLRCSPKSGHDTVSWYQQALGQGPQFIFQYYEEEERQRGNFPDRFSGHQFPNYSSELNVNALLLGDSALYLCASSSGQNLYGYTFGSGTRLTVV.

Comment on this clone: Possible read error: a much larger clone is one base away. This CDR3 is CASSLERNTEAFF. CDR3 bases: TGTGCCAGCAGCTTGGAACGGAACACTGAAGCTTTCTTT. The rearrangement joins TRBV5-4 to TRBJ1-1; D is undetermined. CDR1 and CDR2 from the germline V gene are SGHNT and YYREEE (reference sequence). The CDR3 covers 13 residues. V dropped 0 bases and J dropped 1 base, with 4 bases sitting between them.

The V and J genes are TRBV23-1 and TRBJ2-2; unclear D gene. TRBV23-1 carries the ORF label, with uncertain function. The V end lost 4 bases, the J end lost 9 bases, and 27 bases lay between the germline ends. CDR3 size: 18 residues. The CDR3 bases are TGCGCCAGCAGTCTCGAGCCGGGCAATACACGACGTTGGTGGGAGCTGTTTTTT. This codes for CASSLEPGNTRRWWELFF.

This clone was seen only a few times. The chain uses TRBV5-1 and TRBJ1-1; 10 bases are shared with TRBD1. V lost 8 bases to trimming and J lost 12 bases; unmatched junction nucleotides: 13. The CDR3 has 13 residues. The germline gives CDR1 SGHRS, CDR2 YFSETQ. CDR3 amino acids: CASRSTGGEGSFF. Here the CDR3 DNA reads TGCGCCAGTAGATCGACAGGGGGCGAGGGGTCTTTCTTT.

V is TRBV10-3 and J is TRBJ2-5; no clear D gene. V lost 1 base and J lost 4, with 4 bases in between. The germline gives CDR1 ENHRY, CDR2 SYGVKD. This CDR3 region has 12 residues. Here the CDR3 reads CAISEFLETQYF. The CDR3 DNA is TGTGCCATCAGTGAGTTTTTAGAGACCCAGTACTTC.

This chain joins TRBV27 and TRBJ2-7, with D maybe TRBD2 (6 bases). Germline values: CDR1 MNHEY, CDR2 SMNVEV (reference sequence). This CDR3 is built from 15 residues. Trimming took 3 bases from V and 2 from J, leaving 14 bases between them. This CDR3 is CASSFFPGGTYEQYF. The CDR3 DNA reads TGTGCCAGCAGTTTTTTTCCGGGCGGGACCTACGAGCAGTACTTC.

This rearrangement joins TRBV27 to TRBJ2-7, with a possible D match to TRBD2 (7 bases). V shed 6 bases and J shed 2 bases, with 14 bases lying between them. Germline loops: CDR1 MNHEY, CDR2 SMNVEV (reference sequence). CDR3 length: 14 amino acids. The CDR3 bases are TGTGCCAGCAGCCCTCTGGGGGGGCCCTACGAGCAGTACTTC. As protein: CASSPLGGPYEQYF.

V and J are TRBV4-2 and TRBJ2-7; D gene ambiguous. V lost 0 bases to trimming and J lost 0 bases, with 9 bases between them. Germline V CDR1 and CDR2: LGHNA, YNFKEQ. The CDR3 runs 15 residues. This chain's CDR3 is CASSQDRTSSYEQYF. The DNA of the CDR3 is TGTGCCAGCAGCCAAGATCGAACTTCCTCCTACGAGCAGTACTTC.

CDR3 DNA sequence: TGCGCCAGCAGTTTCGCCGGGACATCCGACGAAAAACTGTTTTTT. Translated, it gives CASSFAGTSDEKLFF. V is TRBV5-1 and J is TRBJ1-4, with a weak D call TRBD1 (6 bases). Trimming removed 5 bases at V and 8 bases at J, with 19 bases between. This CDR3 has 15 residues. The germline V gene encodes CDR1 SGHRS and CDR2 YFSETQ.

The chain carries TRBV28 and TRBJ2-4; possible D gene TRBD2, 5 bases. The CDR3 contains 18 residues. Germline V gene data show CDR1 as MDHEN and CDR2 as SYDVKM. The V and J ends lost 2 bases and 1 base respectively, with 18 bases between them. The CDR3 DNA is TGTGCCAGCAGTTTACGAGGTGCCGGAGGAGTTGCCAAAAACATTCAGTACTTC. Its protein is CASSLRGAGGVAKNIQYF.

J is TRBJ2-1 and V is TRBV2; 7 bases line up with TRBD2. This CDR3 comprises 15 residues. V was pared by 2 bases and J by 5 bases, with 6 bases of the junction left unmatched. Germline V gene lookup returns CDR1 SNHLY and CDR2 FYNNEI. The CDR3 loop reads CASSESGLSNNEQFF. CDR3 DNA sequence: TGTGCCAGCAGTGAATCGGGACTATCTAACAATGAGCAGTTCTTC.